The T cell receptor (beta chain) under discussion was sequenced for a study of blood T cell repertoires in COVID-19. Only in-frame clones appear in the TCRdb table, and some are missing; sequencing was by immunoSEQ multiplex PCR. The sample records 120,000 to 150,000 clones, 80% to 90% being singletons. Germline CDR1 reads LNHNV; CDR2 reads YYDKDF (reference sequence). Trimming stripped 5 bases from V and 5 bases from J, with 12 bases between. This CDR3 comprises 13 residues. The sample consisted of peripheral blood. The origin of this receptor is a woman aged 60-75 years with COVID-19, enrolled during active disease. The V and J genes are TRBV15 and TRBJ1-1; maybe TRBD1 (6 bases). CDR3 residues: CATSPWGRTEAFF. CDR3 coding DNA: TGTGCCACCAGCCCTTGGGGGCGGACTGAAGCTTTCTTT.